Presented here are 14 T cell receptor beta chains from one specimen sequenced in a study of shared clonotypes between healthy human individuals. Clones were read by immunoSEQ multiplex PCR, and TCRdb kept only the in-frame ones, dropping some. The sample has about 1 million clones, about 76% seen once. The specimen sequenced was memory CD4+ T cells sorted from blood. Stated subset: CD45RA-negative fraction. The receptors here all came from a man aged 18 to 35 in good health.

The chain joins TRBV11-2 to TRBJ2-7; D is undetermined. V lost 4 bases to trimming and J lost 1 base, with 11 bases between them. The V gene's germline CDR1 is SGHAT and CDR2 FQNNGV. The CDR3 consists of 14 residues. The CDR3 sequence is CASSYGVSSYEQYF. The CDR3 nucleotides read TGTGCCAGCAGCTATGGAGTCAGTTCCTACGAGCAGTACTTC. The whole variable domain, remainder taken from reference TRBV11-2 and TRBJ2-7, is EAGVAQSPRYKIIEKRQSVAFWCNPISGHATLYWYQQILGQGPKLLIQFQNNGVVDDSQLPKDRFSAERLKGVDSTLKIQPAKLEDSAVYLCASSYGVSSYEQYFGPGTRLTVT.

The chain couples TRBV2 to TRBJ1-1; D remains unclear. Between the trimmed V and J ends, which lost 7 bases and 5 bases, there was a span of 14 bases. Germline CDR1 is SNHLY and CDR2 is FYNNEI. This CDR3 has 13 amino acids. The CDR3 reads CASTTSLGTEAFF. As DNA, the CDR3 is TGTGCCAGCACCACCTCCCTGGGTACTGAAGCTTTCTTT.

V is TRBV18 and J is TRBJ2-7, with 7 positions matching TRBD2. J lost 3 bases, V lost 6 bases, and 5 bases had no gene match. The CDR3 runs to 13 residues. In germline, CDR1 is KGHSH, CDR2 LQKENI. The CDR3 nucleotides read TGTGCCAGCTCCTTTGGGGGGGACTACGAGCAGTACTTC. Protein product: CASSFGGDYEQYF.

This clone was seen just once. This rearrangement joins TRBV7-2 to TRBJ2-7; D possibly corresponds to TRBD2 (6 bases). Per germline, CDR1 SGHTA and CDR2 FQGNSA. The CDR3 spans 15 residues. V lost 5 bases to trimming and J lost 1 base, with 15 bases between them. DNA for the CDR3: TGTGCCAGCAGCCGGGGACTGGTCGATTCCTACGAGCAGTACTTC. It codes for CASSRGLVDSYEQYF.

Concerning this clone itself: Other DNA variants within this sample encode the same CDR3. The CDR3 DNA follows: TGTGCCAGCAGTGTTTTGGCGGGAGGTCGCGATGAGCAGTTCTTC. This encodes CASSVLAGGRDEQFF. The chain combines TRBV2 with TRBJ2-1; TRBD2 matches at 8 bases. With V trimmed by 4 bases and J by 8 bases, 10 bases remained unmatched. Germline CDR1 SNHLY, CDR2 FYNNEI. The CDR3 is made up of 15 amino acids.

Turning to this clone: This may arise from a read error, as a much more abundant clone is one base away. Other DNA sequences in the sample encode the same CDR3. The rearrangement uses TRBV5-5 and TRBJ1-1; D remains ambiguous. V shed 0 bases and J shed 0 bases, with 3 bases lying between them. The CDR3 runs 13 residues. Germline loops: CDR1 SGHKS, CDR2 YYEKEE (reference sequence). The CDR3 coding sequence is TGTGCCAGCAGCTTGGCATTGAACACTGAAGCTTTCTTT. Its protein product is CASSLALNTEAFF.

DNA for the CDR3: TGTGCCAGTAGTATAGCAAAGGGTCCTGGGGCCAACGTCCTGACTTTC. Residues: CASSIAKGPGANVLTF. This rearrangement joins TRBV19 to TRBJ2-6; D call uncertain. Looked up from germline, CDR1 is LNHDA and CDR2 is SQIVND (reference sequence). The V end lost 1 base, the J end lost 2 bases, and 9 bases lay between the germline ends. This CDR3 spans 16 amino acids.

This chain links TRBV6-4 with TRBJ1-5; no firm D call. V was trimmed by 6 bases and J by 6 bases, leaving 12 bases between them. The CDR3 extends over 13 amino acids. Germline V gene data show CDR1 as MRHNA and CDR2 as SNTAGT. This CDR3 is CASSLEAGQPQHF. CDR3 nucleotide sequence: TGTGCCAGCAGCTTGGAGGCCGGTCAGCCCCAGCATTTT.

The J gene is TRBJ2-7, the V gene TRBV5-3; D is uncertain. TRBV5-3 is an ORF for which the function is uncertain. V lost 1 base and J lost 5, with 1 base in between. CDR3 size: 10 residues. CDR3 bases: TGTGCCAGAAGCTTGAACGAGCAGTACTTC. Translating gives CARSLNEQYF.

As to this clone: This sample includes further DNA sequences coding for the same CDR3. The rearrangement joins TRBV19 to TRBJ2-7; the D call may be TRBD1 or TRBD2 (5 bases each). CDR3 length equals 13 residues. The V end lost 3 bases, the J end lost 2 bases, and 8 bases lay between the germline ends. The germline gives CDR1 LNHDA, CDR2 SQIVND (reference sequence). The CDR3 DNA reads TGTGCCAGTAGTATCGGGGCCACCTACGAGCAGTACTTC. It specifies CASSIGATYEQYF.

The sample holds a few counts of this clone. The chain couples TRBV7-6 to TRBJ2-3, with 8 bases matching TRBD1. J lost 2 bases, V lost 4 bases, and 8 bases had no gene match. The germline gives CDR1 SGHVS, CDR2 FNYEAQ. The CDR3 loop spans 16 amino acids. The CDR3 here is CASSYFPGQDTDTQYF. Written as DNA, the CDR3 is TGTGCCAGCAGCTATTTTCCGGGACAGGACACAGATACGCAGTATTTT.

Many counts were recorded for this clone. This sequence joins TRBV7-9 and TRBJ2-3, with D possibly TRBD1 on 5 matching bases. CDR3 length: 14 amino acids. Trimming shortened V by 0 bases and J by 2 bases, and 6 bases separated the two germline ends. Germline values: CDR1 SEHNR, CDR2 FQNEAQ (reference sequence). The CDR3 DNA is TGTGCCAGCAGCTTAGCGGGGCACACAGATACGCAGTATTTT. This encodes CASSLAGHTDTQYF.

This clone was detected a few times. The chain joins TRBV6-5 to TRBJ1-3; D not resolved. The CDR3 is 12 amino acids. Germline V gene lookup returns CDR1 MNHEY and CDR2 SVGAGI. V was trimmed by 5 bases and J by 5 bases, leaving 7 bases between them. The CDR3 protein is CASSTGRNTIYF. Here the CDR3 DNA reads TGTGCCAGCAGTACCGGGAGAAACACCATATATTTT.

This sequence joins TRBV7-9 and TRBJ1-2; D ambiguous. V lost 0 bases to trimming and J lost 0 bases, with 8 bases between them. The germline V gene has CDR1 SEHNR and CDR2 FQNEAQ (reference sequence). The CDR3 loop spans 15 amino acids. CDR3 amino acids: CASSLAGGTNYGYTF. The DNA for the CDR3 is TGTGCCAGCAGCTTAGCGGGCGGTACTAACTATGGCTACACCTTC.